This T cell receptor (beta chain) appears in the sequencing data of a study of PD-1 blockade in classical Hodgkin lymphoma. Study conclusions and caveats: Patients with a complete response exhibited baseline diversity comparable to newly diagnosed patients. Compared with baseline, CD4+ but not CD8+ TCR diversity had risen significantly by C4D1. Undefined causes, possibly disease activity or prior therapy, underlie the repertoire differences.

All patients relapsed after autologous stem cell transplantation, and brentuximab vedotin exposure varied. Points on this clone: The antigen remains unidentified.

The table came from immunoSEQ multiplex PCR; TCRdb's copy has only in-frame clones and leaves some out. The sample has 46,000 or so clones; around 70% are singletons. The clonotype comes from a human donor with classical Hodgkin lymphoma. The sample here was peripheral blood mononuclear cells (PBMCs), taken at baseline.

This chain's CDR3 is CASSLIAGKNTEAFF. The CDR3 bases are TGTGCCAGCAGCTTAATCGCGGGAAAAAACACTGAAGCTTTCTTT. V is TRBV7-3 and J is TRBJ1-1, with D hard to call. V was pared by 1 base and J by 2 bases, with 11 bases between. Germline values: CDR1 SGHTA, CDR2 FQGTGA. The CDR3 is 15 residues long.